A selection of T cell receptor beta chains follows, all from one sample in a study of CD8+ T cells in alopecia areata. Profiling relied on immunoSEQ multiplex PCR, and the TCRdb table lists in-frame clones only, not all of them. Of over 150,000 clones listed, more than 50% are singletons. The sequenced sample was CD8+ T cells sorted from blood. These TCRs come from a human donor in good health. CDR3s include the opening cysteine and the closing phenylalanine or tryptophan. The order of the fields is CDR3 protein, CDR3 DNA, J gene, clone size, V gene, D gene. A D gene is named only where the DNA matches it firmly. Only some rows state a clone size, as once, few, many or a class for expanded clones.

cdr3_aa: CSVVKGKNTGELFF
cdr3_nt: TGCAGCGTTGTTAAAGGAAAGAACACCGGGGAGCTGTTTTTT
j_call: TRBJ2-2
clone_size: .
v_call: TRBV29-1
d_call: .

cdr3_aa: CSVDGNSDTEAFF
cdr3_nt: TGCAGCGTTGACGGGAATTCGGACACTGAAGCTTTCTTT
j_call: TRBJ1-1
clone_size: .
v_call: TRBV29-1
d_call: .

cdr3_aa: CASSPWGAGSPLHF
cdr3_nt: TGTGCCAGCAGTCCTTGGGGGGCAGGCTCACCCCTCCACTTT
j_call: TRBJ1-6
clone_size: .
v_call: TRBV6-5
d_call: .

cdr3_aa: CASINGEYTRETQYF
cdr3_nt: TGTGCCAGCATCAACGGCGAGTACACGAGGGAGACCCAGTACTTC
j_call: TRBJ2-5
clone_size: .
v_call: TRBV7-9
d_call: .

cdr3_aa: CASTRGDQPQHF
cdr3_nt: TGTGCCAGCACCAGGGGGGATCAGCCCCAGCATTTT
j_call: TRBJ1-5
clone_size: .
v_call: TRBV6-6
d_call: TRBD1

cdr3_aa: CASSLEGKGTEAFF
cdr3_nt: TGTGCCAGCAGCTTGGAGGGTAAGGGCACTGAAGCTTTCTTT
j_call: TRBJ1-1
clone_size: few
v_call: TRBV11-2
d_call: .

cdr3_aa: CASSFRMNTEAFF
cdr3_nt: TGCGCCAGCAGCTTCAGGATGAACACTGAAGCTTTCTTT
j_call: TRBJ1-1
clone_size: .
v_call: TRBV5-1
d_call: .

cdr3_aa: CASSGRLAGRYNEQFF
cdr3_nt: TGTGCCAGCAGCGGACGACTAGCGGGACGCTACAATGAGCAGTTCTTC
j_call: TRBJ2-1
clone_size: .
v_call: TRBV9
d_call: TRBD2

cdr3_aa: CASSFIGGPKEETQYF
cdr3_nt: TGTGCCAGCAGTTTTATCGGAGGGCCCAAAGAAGAGACCCAGTACTTC
j_call: TRBJ2-5
clone_size: .
v_call: TRBV27
d_call: .

cdr3_aa: CATSRVGTGKYEQYF
cdr3_nt: TGTGCCACCAGCAGAGTTGGGACAGGGAAATACGAGCAGTACTTC
j_call: TRBJ2-7
clone_size: once
v_call: TRBV15
d_call: TRBD1

cdr3_aa: CASSQEWGEKLFF
cdr3_nt: TGCGCCAGCAGCCAAGAATGGGGCGAAAAACTGTTTTTT
j_call: TRBJ1-4
clone_size: .
v_call: TRBV4-1
d_call: .

cdr3_aa: CASSSTSGAYEQYF
cdr3_nt: TGTGCCAGCAGCTCCACTAGCGGGGCCTACGAGCAGTACTTC
j_call: TRBJ2-7
clone_size: .
v_call: TRBV5-6
d_call: TRBD2

cdr3_aa: CASSGTGGDGYTF
cdr3_nt: TGTGCCAGCAGCGGGACAGGGGGGGATGGCTACACCTTC
j_call: TRBJ1-2
clone_size: .
v_call: TRBV5-6
d_call: TRBD1

cdr3_aa: CASRGKRLAESSYNEQFF
cdr3_nt: TGTGCCAGCAGGGGAAAGAGACTAGCGGAGAGCTCCTACAATGAGCAGTTCTTC
j_call: TRBJ2-1
clone_size: .
v_call: TRBV2
d_call: TRBD2

cdr3_aa: CSVDVGLAQYF
cdr3_nt: TGCAGCGTTGATGTTGGATTGGCGCAGTATTTT
j_call: TRBJ2-3
clone_size: .
v_call: TRBV29-1
d_call: .

cdr3_aa: CASSVDSNTEAFF
cdr3_nt: TGTGCCAGCAGCGTAGACAGCAACACTGAAGCTTTCTTT
j_call: TRBJ1-1
clone_size: .
v_call: TRBV9
d_call: .

cdr3_aa: CASSTTSGGRKNTEAFF
cdr3_nt: TGTGCCAGCAGCACCACATCCGGGGGCAGAAAGAACACTGAAGCTTTCTTT
j_call: TRBJ1-1
clone_size: .
v_call: TRBV28
d_call: .

cdr3_aa: CSVFGGTDTQYF
cdr3_nt: TGCAGCGTCTTTGGGGGGACAGATACGCAGTATTTT
j_call: TRBJ2-3
clone_size: .
v_call: TRBV29-1
d_call: .

cdr3_aa: CASSPSLQGNEQFF
cdr3_nt: TGTGCCAGCAGCCCGTCCCTACAGGGAAATGAGCAGTTCTTC
j_call: TRBJ2-1
clone_size: .
v_call: TRBV5-4
d_call: .

cdr3_aa: CASSVNSYGYTF
cdr3_nt: TGTGCCAGCAGCGTTAACTCTTACGGCTACACCTTC
j_call: TRBJ1-2
clone_size: .
v_call: TRBV9
d_call: .

cdr3_aa: CASSPNLYTEAFF
cdr3_nt: TGTGCCAGCAGTCCGAACTTATACACTGAAGCTTTCTTT
j_call: TRBJ1-1
clone_size: .
v_call: TRBV25-1
d_call: .

cdr3_aa: CASSQEAGGRATQYF
cdr3_nt: TGCGCCAGCAGCCAAGAAGCGGGGGGGCGCGCTACGCAGTATTTT
j_call: TRBJ2-3
clone_size: .
v_call: TRBV4-1
d_call: TRBD2

cdr3_aa: CASSSGTGGADTQYF
cdr3_nt: TGTGCCAGCAGTTCCGGGACAGGGGGCGCAGATACGCAGTATTTT
j_call: TRBJ2-3
clone_size: .
v_call: TRBV6-5
d_call: TRBD1

cdr3_aa: CASSFRGWTYEQYF
cdr3_nt: TGTGCCAGCAGTTTCAGGGGTTGGACCTACGAGCAGTACTTC
j_call: TRBJ2-7
clone_size: .
v_call: TRBV27
d_call: .

cdr3_aa: CSVRTSGVREQFF
cdr3_nt: TGCAGCGTGAGGACTAGCGGGGTACGTGAGCAGTTCTTC
j_call: TRBJ2-1
clone_size: few
v_call: TRBV29-1
d_call: TRBD2

cdr3_aa: CASSTGTGGPGVGYEQYF
cdr3_nt: TGTGCCAGCAGCACCGGGACAGGGGGCCCCGGGGTTGGCTACGAGCAGTACTTC
j_call: TRBJ2-7
clone_size: .
v_call: TRBV7-9
d_call: TRBD1

cdr3_aa: CASSSRLSPDNEQFF
cdr3_nt: TGTGCCAGCAGCTCCAGACTCAGTCCCGACAATGAGCAGTTCTTC
j_call: TRBJ2-1
clone_size: few
v_call: TRBV11-2
d_call: .

cdr3_aa: CASYLSGDYEQYF
cdr3_nt: TGTGCCAGCTACCTAAGCGGGGACTACGAGCAGTACTTC
j_call: TRBJ2-7
clone_size: .
v_call: TRBV2
d_call: TRBD2

cdr3_aa: CASRQGDYGYTF
cdr3_nt: TGTGCCAGCCGGCAGGGGGACTATGGCTACACCTTC
j_call: TRBJ1-2
clone_size: .
v_call: TRBV9
d_call: TRBD1

cdr3_aa: CAWSMEGSQPQHF
cdr3_nt: TGTGCCTGGAGTATGGAGGGCAGTCAGCCCCAGCATTTT
j_call: TRBJ1-5
clone_size: few
v_call: TRBV30
d_call: .

cdr3_aa: CAVGGPTPGELFF
cdr3_nt: TGTGCCGTGGGGGGACCCACCCCCGGGGAGCTGTTTTTT
j_call: TRBJ2-2
clone_size: .
v_call: TRBV6-1
d_call: .

cdr3_aa: CASSYAAEGTDTQYF
cdr3_nt: TGTGCCAGCAGTTACGCGGCCGAGGGCACAGATACGCAGTATTTT
j_call: TRBJ2-3
clone_size: .
v_call: TRBV6-6
d_call: .

cdr3_aa: CASMERGGLETQYF
cdr3_nt: TGCGCCAGCATGGAACGGGGGGGCCTTGAGACCCAGTACTTC
j_call: TRBJ2-5
clone_size: few
v_call: TRBV5-1
d_call: TRBD2

cdr3_aa: CASSLSLGQPQHF
cdr3_nt: TGTGCCAGCAGCCTAAGTTTGGGTCAGCCCCAGCATTTT
j_call: TRBJ1-5
clone_size: few
v_call: TRBV14
d_call: .

cdr3_aa: CASRTRGNQPQHF
cdr3_nt: TGTGCCAGTAGGACAAGGGGCAATCAGCCCCAGCATTTT
j_call: TRBJ1-5
clone_size: once
v_call: TRBV19
d_call: .

cdr3_aa: CASSHGGYGYTF
cdr3_nt: TGTGCCAGCAGCCACGGGGGCTATGGCTACACCTTC
j_call: TRBJ1-2
clone_size: .
v_call: TRBV14
d_call: .

cdr3_aa: CASSQLAGGPYEQYF
cdr3_nt: TGTGCCAGCAGCCAACTAGCGGGAGGTCCCTACGAGCAGTACTTC
j_call: TRBJ2-7
clone_size: .
v_call: TRBV5-6
d_call: TRBD2

cdr3_aa: CASSPPVRGETQETQYF
cdr3_nt: TGTGCCAGCTCACCACCGGTCCGGGGAGAAACCCAAGAGACCCAGTACTTC
j_call: TRBJ2-5
clone_size: .
v_call: TRBV18
d_call: .

cdr3_aa: CASSNALGRELFF
cdr3_nt: TGTGCCAGCAGCAATGCCCTAGGTCGGGAGCTGTTTTTT
j_call: TRBJ2-2
clone_size: .
v_call: TRBV13
d_call: .

cdr3_aa: CASIPEGWRTEAFF
cdr3_nt: TGTGCCAGTATTCCCGAGGGTTGGCGGACTGAAGCTTTCTTT
j_call: TRBJ1-1
clone_size: .
v_call: TRBV19
d_call: .

cdr3_aa: CASSLGPTEAFF
cdr3_nt: TGTGCCAGCAGCTTAGGGCCCACTGAAGCTTTCTTT
j_call: TRBJ1-1
clone_size: few
v_call: TRBV7-9
d_call: .

cdr3_aa: CSVEQTPGYGYTF
cdr3_nt: TGCAGCGTGGAACAGACTCCCGGCTATGGCTACACCTTC
j_call: TRBJ1-2
clone_size: .
v_call: TRBV29-1
d_call: .

cdr3_aa: CASSLGGDGPYGYTF
cdr3_nt: TGCGCCAGCAGCTTGGGAGGGGATGGGCCCTATGGCTACACCTTC
j_call: TRBJ1-2
clone_size: .
v_call: TRBV5-1
d_call: .

cdr3_aa: CASSTAYTEAFF
cdr3_nt: TGTGCCAGTTCGACAGCTTACACTGAAGCTTTCTTT
j_call: TRBJ1-1
clone_size: few
v_call: TRBV19
d_call: .

cdr3_aa: CASSSREPLLPLHF
cdr3_nt: TGTGCCAGTAGTTCCAGAGAACCCCTGTTACCCCTCCACTTT
j_call: TRBJ1-6
clone_size: few
v_call: TRBV19
d_call: .

cdr3_aa: CATRQDRASGNTIYF
cdr3_nt: TGTGCCACCAGGCAGGACAGGGCCTCTGGAAACACCATATATTTT
j_call: TRBJ1-3
clone_size: .
v_call: TRBV15
d_call: TRBD1

cdr3_aa: CASSELGATGELFF
cdr3_nt: TGTGCCAGCAGCGAACTAGGGGCCACCGGGGAGCTGTTTTTT
j_call: TRBJ2-2
clone_size: few
v_call: TRBV2
d_call: .